This T cell receptor (beta chain) was sequenced in a study of T cells in Graves' hyperthyroidism and ophthalmopathy. Germline values: CDR1 SQVTM, CDR2 ANQGSEA. The CDR3 totals 13 residues. The ends lost 5 bases at V and 3 bases at J; junction bases unmatched: 6. Notes on this clonotype: Its antigen remains unidentified.

RNA transcripts yielded amplified TCR beta CDR3 regions. The study used the HTBI primer set for a first-round RT-PCR of the TCR CDR3. TCRdb re-analysed the multiplex PCR reads in MiXCR, keeping a single row per CDR3 protein. Found here are over 700,000 distinct CDR3 sequences, approximately 40% of them singletons; the top ten hold around 30%. The study's findings and limits: Most thyroid clonotypes with frequency above 0.001 were detected in blood.

Sequencing was done on a sample of blood. The chain links TRBV29-1 to TRBJ1-2; 7 nucleotides agree with TRBD1. This receptor was obtained from a woman between 35 and 50 years old with Graves' hyperthyroidism. The CDR3 nucleotides read TGCAGCGTTCAGGGGGGACGGCACTATGGCTACACCTTC. This encodes CSVQGGRHYGYTF.